What follows are 9 T cell receptor beta chains derived from one specimen sequenced in a study of blood T cells in healthy people across ages. Then a second PCR, running roughly 7 to 11 cycles, was carried out with a sample-barcoded 5' primer and a J-beta primer mix. MiXCR, applied by TCRdb to the 5' RACE reads, yields one record per CDR3 protein. The sample shows about 1.8 million distinct CDR3 sequences, around 48% of them seen only once. The source material was blood. These receptors came from a middle-aged woman in good health.

The chain joins TRBV6-6 to TRBJ1-5; a possible D gene is TRBD1 (5 bases). The germline gives CDR1 MNHNY, CDR2 SVGAGI (reference sequence). This CDR3 spans 16 amino acids. The V and J ends lost 6 bases and 5 bases respectively, with 20 bases between them. Here the CDR3 DNA reads TGTGCCAGCAGAGACCTCGGGACGGCGGGAGATCAGCCCCAGCATTTT. It encodes CASRDLGTAGDQPQHF.

In its sample, this clonotype was seen once. The J gene is TRBJ1-2, the V gene TRBV7-2; TRBD1 is a possible D gene (6 bases). The CDR3 is made up of 14 amino acids. V lost 1 base, J lost 7 bases, and 13 bases lay in between. CDR1 SGHTA and CDR2 FQGNSA come from the germline V gene. Here the CDR3 reads CASSLGGRGGGYTF. CDR3 sequence (DNA): TGTGCCAGCAGCTTAGGAGGCAGGGGTGGTGGCTACACCTTC.

This clonotype was seen a few times. The rearrangement uses TRBV28 and TRBJ2-5; possibly TRBD1 or TRBD2 for D (5 bases each). The CDR3 covers 15 residues. V lost 2 bases, J lost 3 bases, and 13 bases lay in between. CDR1 is MDHEN and CDR2 is SYDVKM in the germline V gene. CDR3 in amino acids: CASSLGTGLKETQYF. Written as DNA, the CDR3 is TGTGCCAGCAGTTTAGGGACGGGGCTAAAAGAGACCCAGTACTTC.

The chain recombines TRBV29-1 with TRBJ2-1; no reliable D call. The J call is in doubt because the DNA end fits TRBJ2-7 better. This CDR3 has 13 residues. The germline gives CDR1 SQVTM, CDR2 ANQGSEA. CDR3 residues: CSGEKSSYNEQYF. The DNA of the CDR3 is TGCAGCGGAGAGAAGAGCTCCTACAATGAGCAGTACTTC.

V usage is TRBV6-1 and J usage is TRBJ2-3; D ambiguous. V lost 5 bases to trimming and J lost 0 bases, with 9 bases between them. The germline V gene encodes CDR1 MNHNS and CDR2 SASEGT. CDR3 length: 14 residues. This chain's CDR3 is CASSKPGSTDTQYF. DNA for the CDR3: TGTGCCAGCAGTAAACCCGGGAGCACAGATACGCAGTATTTT.

This clonotype has a handful of counts. The CDR3 nucleotides are TGCAGTGCTCTAAAGGGACAGGCGACCTACAATGAGCAGTTCTTC. Encoded protein: CSALKGQATYNEQFF. The chain carries TRBV20-1 and TRBJ2-1, with 8 bases lining up with TRBD1. The CDR3 contains 15 residues. The J segment lost 2 bases and the V segment lost 5 bases, leaving 8 bases of the junction unmatched. Germline V lookup: CDR1 DFQATT, CDR2 SNEGSKA (reference sequence).

This clonotype showed up just a few times. The rearrangement links TRBV12-3 or TRBV12-4 to TRBJ2-1; D perhaps matches TRBD2 (5 bases). CDR3 length equals 14 residues. Deletions cut 3 bases from V and 7 bases from J, with 13 bases between. The CDR3 sequence: CASSLRAVENEQFF. The CDR3 region has the DNA TGTGCCAGCAGTTTGAGGGCGGTAGAGAATGAGCAGTTCTTC.

The V gene is TRBV29-1, the J gene TRBJ2-7, with D hard to call. V was pared by 7 bases and J by 0 bases, with 13 bases between. Germline CDR1 reads SQVTM; CDR2 reads ANQGSEA. CDR3 length equals 13 residues. The chain's CDR3 is CSARPVASYEQYF. The DNA of the CDR3 is TGCAGCGCTAGGCCCGTGGCCTCCTACGAGCAGTACTTC.

This clonotype was found a few times. The V and J genes are TRBV6-2 or TRBV6-3 and TRBJ2-5, with D possibly matching TRBD1 (5 bases). CDR3 size: 15 residues. The V end lost 8 bases, the J end lost 4 bases, and 20 bases lay between the germline ends. Germline loops: CDR1 MNHEY, CDR2 SVGEGT. This chain's CDR3 is CASLFHPGWGETQYF. Written as DNA, the CDR3 is TGTGCCAGCTTATTCCACCCAGGGTGGGGAGAGACCCAGTACTTC.